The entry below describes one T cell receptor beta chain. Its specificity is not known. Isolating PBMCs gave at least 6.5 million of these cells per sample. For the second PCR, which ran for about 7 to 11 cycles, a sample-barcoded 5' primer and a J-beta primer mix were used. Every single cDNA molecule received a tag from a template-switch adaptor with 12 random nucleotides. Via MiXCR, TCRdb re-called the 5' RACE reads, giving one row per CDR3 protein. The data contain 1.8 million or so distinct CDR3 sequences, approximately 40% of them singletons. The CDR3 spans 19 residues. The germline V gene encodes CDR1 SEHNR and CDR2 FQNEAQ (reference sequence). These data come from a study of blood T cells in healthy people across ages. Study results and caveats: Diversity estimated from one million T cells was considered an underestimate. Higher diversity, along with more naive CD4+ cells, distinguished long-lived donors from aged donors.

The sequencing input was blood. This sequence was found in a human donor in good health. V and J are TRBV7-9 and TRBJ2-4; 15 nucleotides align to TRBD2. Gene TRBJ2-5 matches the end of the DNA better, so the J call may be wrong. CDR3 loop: CASSFLGLAGGLVSETQYF. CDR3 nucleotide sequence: TGTGCCAGCAGCTTTCTAGGACTAGCGGGGGGGCTCGTATCCGAGACCCAGTACTTC.